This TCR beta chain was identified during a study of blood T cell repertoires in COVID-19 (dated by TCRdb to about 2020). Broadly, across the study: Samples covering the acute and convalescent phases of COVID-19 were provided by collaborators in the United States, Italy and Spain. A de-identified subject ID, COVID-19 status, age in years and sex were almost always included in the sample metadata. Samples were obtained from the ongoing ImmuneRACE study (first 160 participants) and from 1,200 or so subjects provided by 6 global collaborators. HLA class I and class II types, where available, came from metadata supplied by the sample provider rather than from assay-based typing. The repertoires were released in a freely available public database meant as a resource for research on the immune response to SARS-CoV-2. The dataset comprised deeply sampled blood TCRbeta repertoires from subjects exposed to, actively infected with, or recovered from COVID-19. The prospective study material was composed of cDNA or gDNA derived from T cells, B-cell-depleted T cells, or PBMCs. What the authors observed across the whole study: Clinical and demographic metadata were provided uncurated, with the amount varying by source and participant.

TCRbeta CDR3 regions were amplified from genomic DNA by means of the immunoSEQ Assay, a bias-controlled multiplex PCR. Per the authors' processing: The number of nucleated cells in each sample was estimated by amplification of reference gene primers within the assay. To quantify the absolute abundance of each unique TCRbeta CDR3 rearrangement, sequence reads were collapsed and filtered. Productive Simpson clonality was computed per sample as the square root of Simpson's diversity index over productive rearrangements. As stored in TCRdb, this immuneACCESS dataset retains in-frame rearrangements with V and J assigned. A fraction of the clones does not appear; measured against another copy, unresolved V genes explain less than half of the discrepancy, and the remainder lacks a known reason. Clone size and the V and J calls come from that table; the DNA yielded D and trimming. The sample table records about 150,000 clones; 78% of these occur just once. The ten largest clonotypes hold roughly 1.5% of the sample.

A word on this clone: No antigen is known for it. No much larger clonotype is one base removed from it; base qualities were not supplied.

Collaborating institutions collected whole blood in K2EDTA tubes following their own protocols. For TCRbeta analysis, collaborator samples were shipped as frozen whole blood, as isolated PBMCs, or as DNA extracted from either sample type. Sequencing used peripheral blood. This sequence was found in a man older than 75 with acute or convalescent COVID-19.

The DNA sequence follows: TGTGCCAGCAGCTTATCGGCAGGGAACTATGGCTACACCTTC. Translated, this is CASSLSAGNYGYTF. The receptor chain draws on TRBV7-2 and TRBJ1-2; TRBD1 is possibly the D segment (5 matching bases). Trimming removed 2 bases from V and 2 bases from J, leaving 9 bases between the germline ends. The CDR3 runs 14 residues from the cysteine to the phenylalanine. The kept DNA is CDR3 alone, 42 bases in frame from the first base. The germline V gene gives CDR1 as SGHTA and CDR2 as FQGNSA.